The clone carrying this T cell receptor (beta chain) was detected only once. The sample belongs to a study of blood T cell repertoires in COVID-19. This CDR3 comprises 14 residues. Looked up from germline, CDR1 is KGHSH and CDR2 is LQKENI. Trimming cost V 2 bases and J 7 bases; bases outside gene matches: 2. Repertoires were generated with immunoSEQ multiplex PCR, while TCRdb's copy carries only in-frame clones and drops some. The sample holds around 160,000 clones, roughly 82% seen once. This clonotype was obtained from a human donor with acute or convalescent COVID-19. The donor label of this sample is uncertain. The chain joins TRBV18 to TRBJ1-6, with 7 bases identical to TRBD1. Sequenced sample: peripheral blood. This CDR3 is CASSPGTANSPLHF. The CDR3 nucleotides read TGTGCCAGCTCACCAGGGACAGCCAATTCACCCCTCCACTTT.